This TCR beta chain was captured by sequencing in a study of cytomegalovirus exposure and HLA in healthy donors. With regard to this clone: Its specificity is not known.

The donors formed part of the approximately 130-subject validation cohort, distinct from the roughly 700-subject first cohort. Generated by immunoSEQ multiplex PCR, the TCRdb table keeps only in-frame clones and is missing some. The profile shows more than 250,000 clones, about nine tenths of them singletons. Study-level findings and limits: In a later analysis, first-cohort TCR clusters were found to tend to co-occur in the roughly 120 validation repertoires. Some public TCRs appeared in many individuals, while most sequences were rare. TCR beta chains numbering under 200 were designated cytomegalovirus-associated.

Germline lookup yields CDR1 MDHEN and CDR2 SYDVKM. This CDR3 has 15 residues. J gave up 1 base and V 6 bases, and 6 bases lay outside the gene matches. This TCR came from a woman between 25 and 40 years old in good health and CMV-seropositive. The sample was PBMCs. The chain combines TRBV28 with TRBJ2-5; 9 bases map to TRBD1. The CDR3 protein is CASRPWDRAQETQYF. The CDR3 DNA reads TGTGCCAGCAGGCCATGGGACAGGGCCCAAGAGACCCAGTACTTC.